This entry concerns a single T cell receptor (beta chain). The antigen is undetermined. The donors were part of the validation cohort of fewer than 150 subjects. That cohort was separate from the first cohort, which comprised several hundred subjects. Only in-frame clones appear in the TCRdb table, and some are missing; sequencing was by immunoSEQ multiplex PCR. The sample holds fewer than 200,000 clones, approximately 86% seen once. The data stem from a study of cytomegalovirus exposure and HLA in healthy donors. Points from the study as a whole: In the approximately 130 validation repertoires, 85% to 95% of cluster scores exceeded 0, per a later analysis.

The clonotype was recovered from a man between 18 and 29 years old in good health and CMV-seropositive. The specimen sequenced was PBMCs.

The chain's CDR3 is CASSPGTGEAFF. CDR3 coding DNA: TGTGCCAGCAGTCCGGGGACAGGTGAAGCTTTCTTT. This chain joins TRBV27 and TRBJ1-1; 8 bases are shared with TRBD1. Unmatched junction bases numbered 3, after V lost 5 bases and J lost 7 bases. CDR1 is MNHEY, CDR2 SMNVEV, per germline (reference sequence). The CDR3 sequence is 12 residues long.